The clone carrying this TCR beta chain was counted between two and nine times. This entry belongs to a study of T-cell memory formation after mild COVID-19. For the study at large: TCR clusters were largely donor specific.

Barcoded TCR alpha and TCR beta cDNA libraries with UMIs came from 5'RACE using constant-segment primers. TCRdb analysed the 5' RACE reads with MiXCR anew, one entry per CDR3 protein. The sample carries 170,000 or so distinct CDR3 sequences, about 20% recorded once. Germline-derived CDR1 and CDR2 are SEHNR and FQNEAQ (reference sequence). The CDR3 has 14 residues. J lost 3 bases, V lost 6 bases, and 6 bases had no gene match. The gene calls are TRBV7-9 and TRBJ2-7; TRBD1 aligns across 9 bases. The sequencing input was PBMCs or a T cell subset sorted from them (not recorded which). The TCR was taken from an adult woman who had mild COVID-19 (a few samples of this study predate the infection). Cell type and time point are not known. The CDR3 is CASSGTGSFYEQYF. DNA for the CDR3: TGTGCCAGCAGTGGGACAGGGAGTTTCTACGAGCAGTACTTC. Complete variable domain (other parts from reference TRBV7-9 and TRBJ2-7): DTGVSQNPRHKITKRGQNVTFRCDPISEHNRLYWYRQTLGQGPEFLTYFQNEAQLEKSRLLSDRFSAERPKGSFSTLEIQRTEQGDSAMYLCASSGTGSFYEQYFGPGTRLTVT.